The 12 T cell receptor beta chains given below trace back to one sample, sequenced in a study of T cells in Graves' hyperthyroidism and ophthalmopathy. It was RNA transcripts that yielded the amplified TCR beta CDR3 regions. HTBI primers were the set used in a first-round RT-PCR of the TCR CDR3. TCRdb reprocessed the multiplex PCR reads with MiXCR, giving one entry per CDR3 protein. This sample has about 620,000 distinct CDR3 sequences, with under 20% found just once. Sequenced material: blood. The receptors derive from a woman in her 30s with Graves' hyperthyroidism.

This clonotype was observed many times. The chain links TRBV11-2 to TRBJ2-1; possible D gene TRBD1, 5 bases. Germline values: CDR1 SGHAT, CDR2 FQNNGV. V lost 10 bases to trimming and J lost 4 bases, with 14 bases between them. The CDR3 runs to 13 residues. The CDR3 region is CANSGPPYNEQFF. The DNA for the CDR3 is TGTGCCAACTCAGGGCCTCCTTACAATGAGCAGTTCTTC. The full variable domain, rest sourced from reference TRBV11-2 and TRBJ2-1, is EAGVAQSPRYKIIEKRQSVAFWCNPISGHATLYWYQQILGQGPKLLIQFQNNGVVDDSQLPKDRFSAERLKGVDSTLKIQPAKLEDSAVYLCANSGPPYNEQFFGPGTRLTVL.

This clonotype occurred many times. The genes are TRBV6-8 and TRBJ2-1; D may be TRBD1 or TRBD2 (5 bases each). CDR3 length: 15 amino acids. The germline CDR1 and CDR2 sequences are MNHGY and SAAAGT. Trimming took 5 bases from V and 4 from J, leaving 15 bases between them. In DNA, the CDR3 is TGTGCCAGCAGTCTAACCGGGACGAATTACAATGAGCAGTTCTTC. Protein product: CASSLTGTNYNEQFF.

Notes on this clonotype: This may be a read error: a much more frequent sequence differs by one nucleotide. V and J are TRBV28 and TRBJ2-7; D is uncertain. The germline V gene has CDR1 MDHEN and CDR2 SYDVKM. The CDR3 totals 17 residues. CDR3 DNA: TGTGCCAGCACCAGTTATTCTGTCGTGGGTGCCACCTACGAGCAGTGCTTC. This encodes CASTSYSVVGATYEQCF.

The J gene is TRBJ2-6, the V gene TRBV7-8, with 9 bases fitting TRBD2. Germline trimming cut 6 bases from V and 0 bases from J; bases unmatched to any gene: 9. Per germline, CDR1 SGHVS and CDR2 FQNEAQ. The length of the CDR3 is 18 residues. The CDR3, as DNA: TGTGCCAGCAGTCACGGACTAGCGCGCTCCTCTGGGGCCAACGTCCTGACTTTC. It yields the protein CASSHGLARSSGANVLTF.

CDR3 region: CSAIKSRDSNQPQHF. DNA for the CDR3: TGCAGTGCTATAAAAAGCCGGGACAGCAATCAGCCCCAGCATTTT. The rearrangement joins TRBV20-1 to TRBJ1-5; a weak D match, TRBD1 (5 bases). Germline values: CDR1 DFQATT, CDR2 SNEGSKA (reference sequence). There are 15 residues in the CDR3. Trimming removed 4 bases from V and 1 base from J, with 14 bases in between.

Worth noting for this clonotype: This may be a read error, as it is one base from a much larger clone. The CDR3 sequence is CASSQWAGGNYGYTF. In DNA form, the CDR3 reads TGTGCCAGCAGCCAATGGGCAGGGGGTAACTATGGCTACACCTTC. This chain links TRBV3-1 with TRBJ1-2; 7 bases align to TRBD1. Germline CDR1 reads LGHDT; CDR2 reads YNNKEL (reference sequence). V dropped 2 bases and J dropped 1; count of bases not matched to a gene: 4. This CDR3 contains 15 residues.

This clonotype was detected many times. The genes are TRBV28 and TRBJ1-4; TRBD1 matches 7 bases. Trimming removed 5 bases from V and 5 bases from J; junction bases left unmatched: 8. This CDR3 region has 15 residues. Germline CDR1 reads MDHEN; CDR2 reads SYDVKM. The CDR3 coding sequence is TGTGCCAGCAGTATCCGACAGGGAATGAATGAAAAACTGTTTTTT. Its protein product is CASSIRQGMNEKLFF.

The CDR3 loop reads CASSLLGQGTGELFF. The CDR3 DNA follows: TGTGCCAGCAGCTTGTTGGGACAGGGAACCGGGGAGCTGTTTTTT. The chain uses TRBV5-8 and TRBJ2-2; 9 bases fit TRBD1. The V gene's germline CDR1 is SGHTS and CDR2 YDEGEE. J gave up 5 bases and V 1 base, and 3 bases lay outside the gene matches. This CDR3 has 15 amino acids.

In its sample, this clonotype was seen many times. V gene TRBV28 combines with J gene TRBJ2-1; the D is unclear. Trimming removed 6 bases at V and 10 bases at J, with 10 bases between. Germline V lookup: CDR1 MDHEN, CDR2 SYDVKM. The CDR3 consists of 11 residues. The CDR3 is CASRTLVEQFF. In DNA form, the CDR3 reads TGTGCCAGCAGGACCCTAGTCGAGCAGTTCTTC.

To note about this clonotype: This may arise from a read error, as a much more abundant clone is one base away. This chain joins TRBV2 and TRBJ2-3, with TRBD2 matching over 10 bases. The CDR3 has 11 amino acids. Germline CDR1 SNHLY, CDR2 FYNNEI. The CDR3 is CVSESSGGQYF. CDR3 DNA: TGTGTCAGCGAATCTAGCGGGGGGCAGTATTTT.

This clonotype appeared many times. V usage is TRBV15 and J usage is TRBJ2-1; 8 bases fit TRBD1. With V trimmed by 3 bases and J by 0 bases, 1 base remained unmatched. The CDR3 has 15 residues. Germline CDR1 reads LNHNV; CDR2 reads YYDKDF (reference sequence). CDR3 amino acids: CATSSQGASYNEQFF. Here the CDR3 DNA reads TGTGCCACCAGCAGTCAGGGGGCCTCCTACAATGAGCAGTTCTTC.

This rearrangement joins TRBV19 to TRBJ2-3; D uncertain. V was cut by 4 bases and J by 4 bases, with 18 bases left in between. Germline assignment: CDR1 LNHDA and CDR2 SQIVND (reference sequence). CDR3 length equals 16 residues. The CDR3 DNA reads as TGTGCCAGTAGTAGCCGGGTCCAAGTCTCAGCAGATACGCAGTATTTT. Its translation: CASSSRVQVSADTQYF. Full variable domain (missing parts from reference TRBV19 and TRBJ2-3): DGGITQSPKYLFRKEGQNVTLSCEQNLNHDAMYWYRQDPGQGLRLIYYSQIVNDFQKGDIAEGYSVSREKKESFPLTVTSAQKNPTAFYLCASSSRVQVSADTQYFGPGTRLTVL.